This section outlines one TCR beta chain sequence together with its context. Its cognate antigen is unknown. A junction boundary mismatches the germline segment, possibly from a read error. Germline CDR1 SGHDT, CDR2 YYEEEE. The CDR3 contains 16 residues. The data were produced by immunoSEQ multiplex PCR, yet TCRdb's version contains in-frame clones alone and is incomplete. The sample contains some 1 million clones, around 76% of which appear only once. The sample belongs to a study of shared clonotypes between healthy human individuals. Findings and caveats of the study: An anticipated effect of sequencing depth on clonotype sharing among donors was recognized. Clonotypes which were not shared had lower generation probabilities than clonotypes that all four donors shared.

The chain is built from TRBV5-6 and TRBJ1-6; TRBD1 matches at 8 bases. The receptor's source is a man between 18 and 35 years old in good health. Sample: memory CD4+ T cells sorted from blood. Subset described: CD45RA-negative fraction. The CDR3 region has the DNA TGTGCCAGCAGCTTGGCGGGACAGGCTATAAATTCCCCCCTCCACTTT. Protein product: CASSLAGQAINSPLHF.